This T cell receptor (beta chain) came from a study of T cell responses to AZD1222 COVID-19 vaccine (dated by TCRdb to the early 2020s). In terms of the full investigation: AZD1222 recipients with second doses at about 4 weeks or about 12 weeks were pooled, because spike-specific TCR depth and breadth did not differ between schedules. TCR sequencing covered approximately 230 trial participants: nearly 210 given two doses of AZD1222 and around 26 given two doses of MenACWY control vaccine. Trial participants were enrolled by age into subgroups of 18-55, 56-69 and 70-plus years, and about 150, 27 and 61 TCR-sequenced participants, respectively, were included in these subgroups.

This specimen's time point label, interpreted: baseline before first vaccination. Vaccinee samples came from UK trials COV001 and COV002, including a single-blind randomized controlled phase 2/3 trial of AZD1222 (ChAdOx1 nCoV-19) in healthy adults. For TCRbeta chain sequencing, PBMC samples were collected from trial participants at day 0 and at day 28 after the second dose. Study-level results and caveats: Conclusions about previously exposed vaccinees were limited because only a handful of AZD1222 recipients were SARS-CoV-2 seropositive at baseline. In the small 56-69-year group, the increase in depth fell short of significance, most likely because of low power. Participants were mostly white British, with more females than males. The authors suggested clonal diversity may have been underestimated. No day 14 peak-response samples were available, so repertoires were characterized only after the peak T cell response. Reportedly, close to half of the unique spike-specific TCRs recognized epitopes lying outside the regions that are mutated in the B.1.351 and B.1.1.7 variants. A significant rise in spike-specific TCR breadth and depth was observed after two AZD1222 doses relative to day 0 and relative to MenACWY recipients. The whole spike protein was spanned by vaccine-associated CD4 TCRs, and dominant responses were seen in regions 160-218 and 743-854.

Details on this clone: Its antigen is currently not known. No clone much larger than this one lies a single base away; base qualities are absent.

The CDR3 regions of human TCRbeta chains were analyzed by immunosequencing. As for the original processing: TCRs in the repertoires were compared against a reference library of SARS-CoV-2-specific TCRs that had been generated with the MIRA antigen-specificity platform. Breadth was defined as the fraction of unique TCRs that were SARS-CoV-2-associated. Depth was defined as the fraction of total T cells that were SARS-CoV-2-associated. Each spike-specific TCR was assigned to its reactive spike region and to a CD4 or CD8 class using the MIRA data. Log10-transformed breadth and depth values were compared by one-way ANOVA with Sidak's multiple comparisons tests. TCRdb mirrors the immuneACCESS table, restricted to in-frame sequences. Some clones are absent from its copies; in checked studies, under half trace to an unresolved V gene, and the reason for the others is unknown. Clone size and V and J calls were adopted from that table, with D and trimming inferred from the DNA. The sample includes roughly 150,000 clones, with approximately 91% observed a single time. Of the sample, approximately 2% is held by the ten largest clones.

Taken from cysteine to phenylalanine, the CDR3 has 11 residues. The sequence is cut down to CDR3 DNA, 33 bases in frame from base 1. Deletion took 3 bases off V and 5 bases off J, with a span of 7 bases between the germline ends. As encoded in the germline V gene, CDR1 is SQVTM while CDR2 is ANQGSEA. Here the sequenced sample was peripheral blood, taken on day 0 of AZD1222 vaccination. The receptor's source is an adult in good health. This chain is built from TRBV29-1 and TRBJ1-2; the D gene remains uncertain. The CDR3 here reads CSVEMGYGYTF. The sequenced DNA is TGCAGCGTTGAGATGGGTTATGGCTACACCTTC.